This T cell receptor beta chain was identified during a study of cytomegalovirus exposure and HLA in healthy donors. Study in general: In an early release, HLA-typed donors contributed 77 million or so unique TCR sequences.

The CDR3 is 15 residues long. V dropped 3 bases and J dropped 6 bases, with 17 bases sitting between them. Germline CDR1 reads SEHNR; CDR2 reads FQNEAQ (reference sequence). Points from the study as a whole: Listed as cytomegalovirus-associated were 150 or so TCR beta chains. Most TCRs appeared rarely, but some public TCRs recurred in many donors.

13 Jbeta primers and 60 Vbeta primers were used for the PCR. As handled by the study authors: Later, an analysis found roughly 80 million unique TCR beta chains, and about 10 million of these were shared. Method: immunoSEQ multiplex PCR; TCRdb's copy keeps in-frame clones and lacks some. V, J and clone size derive from that table, while D and trimming were established from the DNA sequence. Seen here are 100,000 or so clones, almost 70% observed once, and the top ten hold approximately 3%. With regard to this clone: Its matching antigen is unknown.

This TCR came from a man aged 25-45 years in good health and CMV-seronegative. Sequenced: PBMCs. The chain recombines TRBV7-9 with TRBJ1-2; D might be TRBD1 (5 bases). CDR3 sequence reads: CASSFQGRASDGYTF. CDR3 sequence (DNA): TGTGCCAGCAGCTTTCAGGGCAGGGCGAGCGATGGCTACACCTTC.